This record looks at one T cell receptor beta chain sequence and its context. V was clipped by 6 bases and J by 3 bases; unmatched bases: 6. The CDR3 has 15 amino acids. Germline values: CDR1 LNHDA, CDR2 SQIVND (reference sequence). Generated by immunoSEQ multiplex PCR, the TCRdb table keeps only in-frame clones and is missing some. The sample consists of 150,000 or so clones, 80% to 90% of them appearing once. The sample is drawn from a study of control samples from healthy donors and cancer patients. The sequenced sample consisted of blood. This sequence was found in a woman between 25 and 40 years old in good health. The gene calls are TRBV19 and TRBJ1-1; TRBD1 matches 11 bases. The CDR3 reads CASRDRGREDTEAFF. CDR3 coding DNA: TGTGCCAGTAGGGACAGGGGGCGCGAAGACACTGAAGCTTTCTTT. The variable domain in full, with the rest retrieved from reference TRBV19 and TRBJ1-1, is DGGITQSPKYLFRKEGQNVTLSCEQNLNHDAMYWYRQDPGQGLRLIYYSQIVNDFQKGDIAEGYSVSREKKESFPLTVTSAQKNPTAFYLCASRDRGREDTEAFFGQGTRLTVV.